One and the same sample provided the 13 T cell receptor beta chains below, sequenced in a study of shared clonotypes between healthy human individuals. The table came from immunoSEQ multiplex PCR; TCRdb's copy has only in-frame clones and leaves some out. This table has 550,000 to 800,000 clones, roughly 91% appearing once. Sequencing was performed on memory CD8+ T cells from PBMCs. Subset specified: CD45RO+ cells pooled with CCR7-negative TemRA cells. These TCRs come from a man aged 18 to 30 in good health. Some clones in this sample may be carry-over from other donors' samples.

This chain uses TRBV9 with TRBJ2-1, with D tentatively TRBD2 (6 bases). This CDR3 region has 18 residues. Between the trimmed V and J ends, which lost 4 bases and 9 bases, there was a span of 29 bases. Germline V gives CDR1 SGDLS, CDR2 YYNGEE. CDR3 protein: CASSLAGGGGPRISEQFF. The DNA for the CDR3 is TGTGCCAGCAGCCTGGCAGGAGGAGGAGGGCCACGTATCTCTGAGCAGTTCTTC. The entire variable domain, with the rest obtained from reference TRBV9 and TRBJ2-1, is as follows: DSGVTQTPKHLITATGQRVTLRCSPRSGDLSVYWYQQSLDQGLQFLIQYYNGEERAKGNILERFSAQQFPDLHSELNLSSLELGDSALYFCASSLAGGGGPRISEQFFGPGTRLTVL.

A single count supports this clone. The chain has TRBV7-9 and TRBJ2-7, with TRBD2 as a possible D gene (5 bases). V shed 3 bases and J shed 9 bases, with 12 bases lying between them. The germline V gene has CDR1 SEHNR and CDR2 FQNEAQ (reference sequence). The CDR3 consists of 12 residues. The CDR3 region is CASSFGGFGQYF. CDR3 DNA sequence: TGTGCCAGCAGCTTCGGCGGGTTCGGGCAGTACTTC.

The chain recombines TRBV27 with TRBJ2-3, with 9 positions matching TRBD2. CDR3 length equals 21 residues. V shed 3 bases, J shed 2 bases, and the junction held 21 bases outside the gene matches. Germline V gene data show CDR1 as MNHEY and CDR2 as SMNVEV (reference sequence). The chain's CDR3 is CASSFYAPRITGLADTDTQYF. DNA for the CDR3: TGTGCCAGCAGTTTTTACGCCCCGCGTATTACGGGACTAGCAGACACAGATACGCAGTATTTT.

This clone was picked up one time. This rearrangement joins TRBV5-1 to TRBJ2-7; 12 nucleotides line up with TRBD1. The CDR3 spans 15 residues. The germline V gene encodes CDR1 SGHRS and CDR2 YFSETQ. V trimming: 3 bases; J trimming: 5 bases; junction bases outside the gene matches: 6. The CDR3 nucleotides are TGCGCCAGCAGCTCGCCGGGACAGGGGGCTGACGAGCAGTACTTC. It yields the protein CASSSPGQGADEQYF. Supplemented by reference TRBV5-1 and TRBJ2-7, the full variable domain reads KAGVTQTPRYLIKTRGQQVTLSCSPISGHRSVSWYQQTPGQGLQFLFEYFSETQRNKGNFPGRFSGRQFSNSRSEMNVSTLELGDSALYLCASSSPGQGADEQYFGPGTRLTVT.

This sequence joins TRBV2 and TRBJ2-6; no firm D call. From germline, CDR1 is SNHLY and CDR2 FYNNEI. The germline V and J ends were trimmed by 4 bases and 2 bases, with 15 bases remaining between them. The CDR3 is 17 residues long. The CDR3: CASSVFADPTGANVLTF. CDR3 DNA: TGTGCCAGCAGTGTATTCGCAGACCCGACTGGGGCCAACGTCCTGACTTTC.

V and J are TRBV27 and TRBJ1-4; D is perhaps TRBD1 (6 bases). The CDR3 has 14 amino acids. V gave up 5 bases and J gave up 4 bases, with 11 bases separating them. The V gene's germline CDR1 is MNHEY and CDR2 SMNVEV (reference sequence). CDR3 amino acids: CASSPRGVNEKLFF. The CDR3 DNA is TGTGCCAGCAGTCCCAGGGGAGTTAATGAAAAACTGTTTTTT.

The rearrangement uses TRBV9 and TRBJ2-7, with D perhaps TRBD1 or TRBD2 (6 bases each). Germline CDR1 is SGDLS and CDR2 is YYNGEE. The CDR3 extends over 16 amino acids. V lost 3 bases, J lost 2 bases, and 18 bases lay in between. CDR3 loop: CASSGGRGLQAYEQYF. The CDR3 nucleotides read TGTGCCAGCAGCGGGGGGCGGGGACTCCAAGCCTACGAGCAGTACTTC. The full variable domain, its missing parts supplied by reference TRBV9 and TRBJ2-7, is DSGVTQTPKHLITATGQRVTLRCSPRSGDLSVYWYQQSLDQGLQFLIQYYNGEERAKGNILERFSAQQFPDLHSELNLSSLELGDSALYFCASSGGRGLQAYEQYFGPGTRLTVT.

The genes are TRBV11-2 and TRBJ1-1, with a weak D call TRBD1 (5 bases). CDR3 length: 15 residues. CDR1 SGHAT and CDR2 FQNNGV come from the germline V gene. CDR3 in amino acids: CGVSGRGVANTEAFF. The CDR3, as DNA: TGTGGGGTGAGTGGGCGGGGGGTAGCGAACACTGAAGCTTTCTTT.

The V and J genes are TRBV7-6 and TRBJ1-1, with D possibly TRBD1 on 5 matching bases. V shed 1 base and J shed 1 base, with 16 bases lying between them. The germline gives CDR1 SGHVS, CDR2 FNYEAQ. The CDR3 is 17 residues long. CDR3 sequence reads: CASSLGPMGRTNTEAFF. Here the CDR3 DNA reads TGTGCCAGCAGCTTAGGTCCAATGGGGCGGACGAACACTGAAGCTTTCTTT. Full variable domain (missing parts from reference TRBV7-6 and TRBJ1-1): GAGVSQSPRYKVTKRGQDVALRCDPISGHVSLYWYRQALGQGPEFLTYFNYEAQQDKSGLPNDRFSAERPEGSISTLTIQRTEQRDSAMYRCASSLGPMGRTNTEAFFGQGTRLTVV.

The chain couples TRBV25-1 to TRBJ2-2; 7 positions agree with TRBD1. V was pared by 9 bases and J by 2 bases, with 12 bases of the junction left unmatched. The CDR3 has 16 residues. Germline CDR1 and CDR2: MGHDK and SYGVNS. This CDR3 reads CARTERDRTNTGELFF. CDR3 DNA sequence: TGTGCCAGAACTGAGAGGGACAGAACTAACACCGGGGAGCTGTTTTTT.

The chain employs TRBV4-1 and TRBJ2-5; no definite D call. Germline CDR1 MGHRA, CDR2 YSYEKL. V lost 0 bases to trimming and J lost 6 bases, with 11 bases between them. The CDR3 is 14 residues long. Written as DNA, the CDR3 is TGCGCCAGCAGCCAAGATGGGCCCGCGAAGACCCAGTACTTC. Protein sequence: CASSQDGPAKTQYF.

Comment on this clone: At the DNA level, this CDR3 is encoded by other sequences in the same sample as well. V and J are TRBV6-5 and TRBJ2-7; possibly TRBD1 or TRBD2 for D (5 bases each). This CDR3 is 13 amino acids long. Germline CDR1 MNHEY, CDR2 SVGAGI. V gave up 2 bases and J gave up 0 bases, with 5 bases separating them. The CDR3 bases are TGTGCCAGCAGTTACGGGGGCTCCTACGAGCAGTACTTC. Protein product: CASSYGGSYEQYF.

The chain links TRBV7-9 to TRBJ2-1; possible D gene TRBD2, 6 bases. Trimming took off 2 bases at V and 8 bases at J, with 13 bases between the two ends. The CDR3 is made up of 14 amino acids. Germline assignment: CDR1 SEHNR and CDR2 FQNEAQ (reference sequence). The CDR3 is CASSLPTSRHEQFF. Written as DNA, the CDR3 is TGTGCCAGCAGCTTACCCACTAGCCGACATGAGCAGTTCTTC.